Listed here is a single T cell receptor beta chain. The data belong to a study of OX40 agonist ivuxolimab in advanced cancers. Study-level information: An anti-OX40 (CD134) antibody with agonistic activity, ivuxolimab, was administered to patients.

V lost 1 base to trimming and J lost 6 bases, with 7 bases between them. The CDR3 has 11 residues. Per the germline V gene, CDR1 is DFQATT and CDR2 is SNEGSKA (reference sequence). Only in-frame clones appear in the TCRdb table, and some are missing; sequencing was by immunoSEQ multiplex PCR. The sample holds about 64,000 clones; roughly 80% are singletons and the top ten take 4% to 5%. This receptor was identified in an adult with an advanced solid tumor such as melanoma, head and neck, liver or kidney cancer. The sequences come from CD4+ or CD8+ T cells sorted from blood, collected in a trial of the OX40 agonist ivuxolimab. The J gene is TRBJ2-7, the V gene TRBV20-1, with D tentatively TRBD2 (6 bases). The CDR3 coding sequence is TGCAGTGCTAGAGCCGGGAGCGAGCAGTACTTC. Its protein product is CSARAGSEQYF.